This TCR beta chain was obtained from a study of STAT5B mutations in CD4+ large granular lymphocyte leukemia (dated by TCRdb to 2022 to 2024). A note on the overall study: Among the healthy controls, the CDR3 'QG' motif was associated with a particular HLA allele. TCRbeta repertoires of CD4+ T-cell large granular lymphocyte leukemia patients were compared with those of healthy blood donors. Flow cytometry on FACSCanto II or FACSVerse showed that the purified fractions were more than 95% pure among lymphocytes.

Overall study results and their limits: Data were not HLA-matched; higher clonality in CD4+ versus CD8+ T-LGLL could reflect the relatively small sample size. The main leukemic clonotypes were found to be private to each patient, although 25% to 30% of the main leukemic clonotypes were detected at low frequency in the non-leukemic repertoires of other patients. CD4-sorted patient repertoires appeared more clonal than healthy CD4+ repertoires, and this difference persisted after removing the putative leukemic clones. TRBV06-family usage was enriched among the top patient clones (8/27) compared with healthy controls (2/35).

The immunoSEQ assay at survey resolution was applied to genomic DNA for sequencing of TCRbeta rearrangements. Concerning the study's data processing: In the TCR sequencing data, the lowest productive clonotype frequency that could be detected was 2.59 x 10-5. Only productive TCRbeta rearrangements, meaning sequences that were complete and in-frame, were kept for the analyses. Sample clonality was computed as Simpson clonality in the immunoSEQ Analyzer version 3.0. Clones were grouped by frequency into very rare, small, medium, large (1-20%) or hyperexpanded (>20%) categories. Generation probabilities were estimated with OLGA 1.2.3, V-gene circos plots were made with VDJtools, specificities were searched in VDJdb, and CDR3 motifs were identified with GLIPH. Here the immuneACCESS table is served through TCRdb, limited to in-frame sequences with V and J called. Missing clones are a known gap in these copies; in checked studies unresolved V genes cover under half, and the rest lacks a known reason. V, J and clone size derive from that table, while D and trimming were established from the DNA sequence. The table for this sample lists tens of thousands of clones; 87% of them were counted only once. The ten top clones hold around 3.5% of the sample.

The healthy control group was made up of around 40 blood donors, and the Finnish Red Cross blood service supplied their buffy coats. All TCR-sequenced material derived from peripheral blood: patient blood samples and healthy donor buffy coats. Ficoll-Hypaque gradient centrifugation was used to isolate peripheral blood mononuclear cells. CD4+ cells were magnetically purified from the buffy coats of healthy controls. Genomic DNA was extracted with the Gentra Puregene Cell and Tissue kit and quantified on a Qubit 2.0 fluorometer. Inclusive of the bounding cysteine and phenylalanine, the CDR3 is 18 residues long. Only the CDR3 DNA is retained, 54 bases long and in frame from the first base. Looking up the germline V gene yields CDR1 SGHVS and CDR2 FQNEAQ. V is trimmed back by 2 bases and J by 0 bases, and the junction contains 7 bases that no gene match accounts for. With respect to this clone: Which antigen it targets is not known. It has no much larger one-base neighbor in the sample; base qualities were not kept.

The material sequenced was CD4+ T cells from blood buffy coats. The receptor was isolated from a human donor in good health. This sequence uses TRBV7-8 and TRBJ1-3, and 10 bases in between align with TRBD1. CDR3 protein: CASSLWGQGPGSGNTIYF. The nucleotides read TGTGCCAGCAGCTTATGGGGACAGGGGCCAGGCTCTGGAAACACCATATATTTT.